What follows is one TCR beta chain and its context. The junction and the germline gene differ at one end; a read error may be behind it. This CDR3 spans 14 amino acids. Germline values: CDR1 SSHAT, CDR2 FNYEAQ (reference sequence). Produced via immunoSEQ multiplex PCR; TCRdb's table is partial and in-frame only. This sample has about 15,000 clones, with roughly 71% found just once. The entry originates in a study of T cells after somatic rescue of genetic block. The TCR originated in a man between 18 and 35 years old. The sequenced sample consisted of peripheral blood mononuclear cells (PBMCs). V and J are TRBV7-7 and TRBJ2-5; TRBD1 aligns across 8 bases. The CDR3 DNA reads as TGTGCTAGCAGCTTAGGACAGGGAGTAGAGACCCAGTACTTC. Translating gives CASSLGQGVETQYF. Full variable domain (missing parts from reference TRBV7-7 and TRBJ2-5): GAGVSQSPRYKVTKRGQDVTLRCDPISSHATLYWYQQALGQGPEFLTYFNYEAQPDKSGLPSDRFSAERPEGSISTLTIQRTEQRDSAMYRCASSLGQGVETQYFGPGTRLLVL.